Listed below are T cell receptor beta chains from one sample, sequenced in a study of graft-versus-host responses after intestinal transplantation. The repertoire was sequenced with immunoSEQ multiplex PCR; TCRdb's copy has only in-frame clones and lacks some. This table has about 90,000 clones, over 85% appearing once. No antigen has been assigned to these receptors. The source material was unstimulated CD8+ T cells sorted from spleen or lymph node cells, sampled before transplant. These TCRs come from a human donor who was the organ donor for an intestinal transplant. The CDR3 runs from the conserved cysteine through the conserved F or W. A D gene is named only where the DNA matches it firmly. The size field is filled for only some rows; it gives once, few, many or a size class.

16,TRBV11-3,NA,TRBD1,TRBJ2-1,TGTGCCAGCAGCCCACCGACAGGGGGTGCCTACAATGAGCAGTTCTTC,CASSPPTGGAYNEQFF
14,TRBV16,NA,NA,TRBJ1-1,TGTGCCAGCAGCCTTAGTAAGGGGTCCACTGAAGCTTTCTTT,CASSLSKGSTEAFF
15,TRBV27,NA,TRBD2,TRBJ2-5,TGTGCCAGCAGTCTCCAGGGCGGGGGGCCAGAGACCCAGTACTTC,CASSLQGGGPETQYF
15,TRBV7-9,NA,TRBD2,TRBJ2-1,TGTGCCAGCAGCCATGGGACTAGCGGGAGTGATGAGCAGTTCTTC,CASSHGTSGSDEQFF
15,TRBV13,NA,NA,TRBJ2-3,TGTGCCAGCAGCCGCAGGGGGGTTAACACAGATACGCAGTATTTT,CASSRRGVNTDTQYF
14,TRBV4-1,few,TRBD2,TRBJ2-7,TGCGCCAGCAGCCAAGGAGCGGGAGGGTACGAGCAGTACTTC,CASSQGAGGYEQYF
15,TRBV6-5,NA,NA,TRBJ2-7,TGTGCCAGCAGTAACACCGGGACTGGAACTTACGAGCAGTACTTC,CASSNTGTGTYEQYF
12,TRBV9,NA,NA,TRBJ1-2,TGTGCCAGCAGCGTAGGAGGGAACGGCTACACCTTC,CASSVGGNGYTF
16,TRBV11-2,NA,NA,TRBJ2-7,TGTGCCAGCAGCTTAGTGGCCGGACACCTATCCTACGAGCAGTACTTC,CASSLVAGHLSYEQYF
12,TRBV21-1,NA,NA,TRBJ1-6,TGTGCCAGCAGCTTGGGCAATTCACCCCTCCACTTT,CASSLGNSPLHF
16,TRBV4-3,NA,NA,TRBJ2-1,TGCGCCAGCAGCCAAGATAACGGAGGACTCCACAATGAGCAGTTCTTC,CASSQDNGGLHNEQFF
15,TRBV4-1,NA,TRBD1,TRBJ2-7,TGCGCCAGCAGCCAAGAAGACAGGGCAGCCTACGAGCAGTACTTC,CASSQEDRAAYEQYF
13,TRBV5-6,few,NA,TRBJ1-2,TGTGCCAGCAGCTGGGATGGGGAGTCGGGCTACACCTTC,CASSWDGESGYTF
15,TRBV11-2,NA,NA,TRBJ2-7,TGTGCCAGCACACTAGGAACTGTAGCGTCCTACGAGCAGTACTTC,CASTLGTVASYEQYF
12,TRBV4-1,NA,NA,TRBJ2-5,TGCGCCAGCAGCCACCGCGGGGAGACCCAGTACTTC,CASSHRGETQYF
15,TRBV4-2,NA,NA,TRBJ1-1,TGTGCCAGCAGCCACCAGACGGGAGCGAACACTGAAGCTTTCTTT,CASSHQTGANTEAFF
16,TRBV6-6,few,NA,TRBJ2-1,TGTGCCAGCAGTTACATCGACATGAGTCACTACAATGAGCAGTTCTTC,CASSYIDMSHYNEQFF
14,TRBV9,NA,TRBD2,TRBJ2-1,TGTGCCGGCAGCGCCCGGGAGGGACGCAATGAGCAGTTCTTC,CAGSAREGRNEQFF
15,TRBV6-4,NA,NA,TRBJ2-1,TGTGCCAGCGGGTGGGGGCTAGCCTCCTACAATGAGCAGTTCTTC,CASGWGLASYNEQFF
15,TRBV28,NA,NA,TRBJ2-7,TGTGCCAGCAGCCCGCGGTGGGGGAGGATGCACGAGCAGTACTTC,CASSPRWGRMHEQYF
14,TRBV25-1,NA,NA,TRBJ2-7,TGTGCCAGCACCCCTCGGACTGGGACCTACGAGCAGTACTTC,CASTPRTGTYEQYF
13,TRBV4-2,NA,NA,TRBJ2-3,TGTGCCAGCAGCCATCTCGACTGGAATACGCAGTATTTT,CASSHLDWNTQYF
15,TRBV7-9,NA,TRBD2,TRBJ2-7,TGTGCCAGCAGCGAGACTAGCGGGAGGCGCGACGAGCAGTACTTC,CASSETSGRRDEQYF
15,TRBV9,NA,NA,TRBJ2-1,TGTGCCAGCAGCGTAGGTGATAGCCCCTACAATGAGCAGTTCTTC,CASSVGDSPYNEQFF
13,TRBV7-2,once,NA,TRBJ2-5,TGTGCCAGCCGGAAACTAGCTGGAGAGACCCAGTACTTC,CASRKLAGETQYF
14,TRBV5-6,NA,TRBD2,TRBJ2-5,TGTGCCAGCAGCTTTCTAGCGGGATGGGGGACCCAGTACTTC,CASSFLAGWGTQYF
14,TRBV29-1,NA,TRBD1,TRBJ2-1,TGCAGCGTTCTTCCCGGGACAGGACAAAATGAGCAGTTCTTC,CSVLPGTGQNEQFF
13,TRBV5-6,NA,NA,TRBJ2-2,TGTGCCAGCAGAAGACAGCACACCGGGGAGCTGTTTTTT,CASRRQHTGELFF
15,TRBV9,NA,TRBD2,TRBJ2-1,TGTGCCAGCAGCCCGACTAGCGGGGGACCCAATGAGCAGTTCTTC,CASSPTSGGPNEQFF